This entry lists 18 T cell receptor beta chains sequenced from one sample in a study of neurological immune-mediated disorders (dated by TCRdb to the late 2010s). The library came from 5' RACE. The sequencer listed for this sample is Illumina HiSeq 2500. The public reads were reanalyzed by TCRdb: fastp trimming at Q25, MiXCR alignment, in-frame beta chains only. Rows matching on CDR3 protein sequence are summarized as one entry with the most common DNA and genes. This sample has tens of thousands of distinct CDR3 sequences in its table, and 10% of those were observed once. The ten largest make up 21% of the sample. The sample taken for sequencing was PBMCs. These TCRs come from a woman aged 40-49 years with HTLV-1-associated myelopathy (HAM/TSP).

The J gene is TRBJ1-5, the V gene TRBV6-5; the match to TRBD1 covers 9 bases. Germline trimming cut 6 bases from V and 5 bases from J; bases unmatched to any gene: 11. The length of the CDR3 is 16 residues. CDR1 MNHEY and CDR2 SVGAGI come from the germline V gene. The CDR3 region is CASRRHRDREDQPQHF. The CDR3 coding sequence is TGTGCCAGCAGGCGCCACCGGGACAGGGAGGATCAGCCCCAGCATTTT.

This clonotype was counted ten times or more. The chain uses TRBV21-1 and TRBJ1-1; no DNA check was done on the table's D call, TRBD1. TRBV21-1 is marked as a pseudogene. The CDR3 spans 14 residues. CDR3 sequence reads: CASSRYGGNTEAFF. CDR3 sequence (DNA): TGTGCCAGCAGCAGATATGGGGGTAACACTGAAGCTTTCTTT.

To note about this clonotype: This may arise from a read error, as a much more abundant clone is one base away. CDR3 DNA sequence: TGCATCGTTGTGGGGCAGTTTGGTACTGAAGCTTTCTTT. The encoded protein is CIVVGQFGTEAFF. This rearrangement joins TRBV29-1 to TRBJ1-1; TRBD1 is a possible D gene (5 bases). CDR1 is SQVTM and CDR2 is ANQGSEA in the germline V gene. This CDR3 region has 13 residues.

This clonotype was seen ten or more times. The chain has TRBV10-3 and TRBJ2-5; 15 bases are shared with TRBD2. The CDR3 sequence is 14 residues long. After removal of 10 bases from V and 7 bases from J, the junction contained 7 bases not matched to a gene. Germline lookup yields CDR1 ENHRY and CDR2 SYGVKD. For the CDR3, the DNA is TGTGCCACAGGACTAGCGGGGGGGCCGGGGACCCAGTACTTC. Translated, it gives CATGLAGGPGTQYF.

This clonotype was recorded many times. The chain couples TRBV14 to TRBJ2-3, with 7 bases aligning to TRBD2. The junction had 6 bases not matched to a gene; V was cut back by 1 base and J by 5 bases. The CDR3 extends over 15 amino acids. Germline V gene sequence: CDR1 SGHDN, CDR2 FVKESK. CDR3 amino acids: CASSQVGGSGDTQYF. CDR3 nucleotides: TGTGCCAGCAGCCAAGTGGGGGGGAGCGGAGATACGCAGTATTTT. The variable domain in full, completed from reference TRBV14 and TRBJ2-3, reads EAGVTQFPSHSVIEKGQTVTLRCDPISGHDNLYWYRRVMGKEIKFLLHFVKESKQDESGMPNNRFLAERTGGTYSTLKVQPAELEDSGVYFCASSQVGGSGDTQYFGPGTRLTVL.

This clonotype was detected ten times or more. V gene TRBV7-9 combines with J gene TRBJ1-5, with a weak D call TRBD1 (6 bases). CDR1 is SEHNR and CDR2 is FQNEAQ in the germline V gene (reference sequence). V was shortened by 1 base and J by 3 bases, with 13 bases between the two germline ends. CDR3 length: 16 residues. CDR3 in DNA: TGTGCCAGCAGCTTAGGCCCTACAGGGTTCAATCAGCCCCAGCATTTT. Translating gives CASSLGPTGFNQPQHF.

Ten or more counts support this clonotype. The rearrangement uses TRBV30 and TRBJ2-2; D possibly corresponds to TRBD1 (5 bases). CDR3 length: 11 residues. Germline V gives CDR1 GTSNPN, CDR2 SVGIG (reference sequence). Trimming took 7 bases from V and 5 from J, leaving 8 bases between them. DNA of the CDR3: TGTGCCTCGACAGTTACCGGGGAGCTGTTTTTT. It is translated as CASTVTGELFF.

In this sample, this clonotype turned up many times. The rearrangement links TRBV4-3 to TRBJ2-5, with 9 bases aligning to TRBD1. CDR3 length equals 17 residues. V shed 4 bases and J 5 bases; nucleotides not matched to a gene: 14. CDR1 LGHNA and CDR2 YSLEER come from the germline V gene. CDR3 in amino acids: CASSRRRGTGKLETQYF. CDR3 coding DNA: TGCGCCAGCAGCCGCCGTAGAGGGACAGGGAAGTTGGAGACCCAGTACTTC.

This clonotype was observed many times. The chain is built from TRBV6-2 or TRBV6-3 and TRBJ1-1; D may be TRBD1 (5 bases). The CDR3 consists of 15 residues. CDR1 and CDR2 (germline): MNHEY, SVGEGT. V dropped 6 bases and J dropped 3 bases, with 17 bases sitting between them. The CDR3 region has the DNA TGTGCCAGCAGCCGTTCATTGATAGGGGACACTGAAGCTTTCTTT. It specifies CASSRSLIGDTEAFF.

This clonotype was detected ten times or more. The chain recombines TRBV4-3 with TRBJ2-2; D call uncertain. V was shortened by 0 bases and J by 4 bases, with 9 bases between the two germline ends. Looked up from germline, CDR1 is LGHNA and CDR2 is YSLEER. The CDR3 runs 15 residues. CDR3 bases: TGCGCCAGCAGCCAAGAAGCATTGGCCACCGGGGAGCTGTTTTTT. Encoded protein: CASSQEALATGELFF.

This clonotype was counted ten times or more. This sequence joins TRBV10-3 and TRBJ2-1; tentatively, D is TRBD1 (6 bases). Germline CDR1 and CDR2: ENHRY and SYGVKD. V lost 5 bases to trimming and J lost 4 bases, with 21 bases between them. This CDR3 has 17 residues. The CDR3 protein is CAISKYWDNENYNEQFF. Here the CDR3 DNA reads TGTGCCATCAGTAAATATTGGGACAACGAAAATTACAATGAGCAGTTCTTC.

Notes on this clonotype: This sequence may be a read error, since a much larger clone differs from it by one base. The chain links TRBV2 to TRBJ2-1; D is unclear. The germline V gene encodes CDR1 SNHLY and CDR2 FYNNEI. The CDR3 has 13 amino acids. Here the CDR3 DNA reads TGTGCCAGCAGTGGAGACAACCTCAATGAGCGGTTCTTC. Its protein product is CASSGDNLNERFF.

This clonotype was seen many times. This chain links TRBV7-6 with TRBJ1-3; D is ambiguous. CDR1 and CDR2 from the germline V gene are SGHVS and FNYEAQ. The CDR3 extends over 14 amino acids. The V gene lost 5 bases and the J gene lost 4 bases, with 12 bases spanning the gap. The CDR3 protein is CASSEDLSGNTIYF. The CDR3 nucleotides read TGTGCCAGCAGCGAAGACTTATCAGGAAACACCATATATTTT.

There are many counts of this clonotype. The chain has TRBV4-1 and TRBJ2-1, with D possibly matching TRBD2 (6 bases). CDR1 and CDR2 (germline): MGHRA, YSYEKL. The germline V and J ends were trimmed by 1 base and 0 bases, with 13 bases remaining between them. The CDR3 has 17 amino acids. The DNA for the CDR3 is TGCGCCAGCAGCCAAGCCACTCTAGCGTCCTCCTACAATGAGCAGTTCTTC. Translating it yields CASSQATLASSYNEQFF.

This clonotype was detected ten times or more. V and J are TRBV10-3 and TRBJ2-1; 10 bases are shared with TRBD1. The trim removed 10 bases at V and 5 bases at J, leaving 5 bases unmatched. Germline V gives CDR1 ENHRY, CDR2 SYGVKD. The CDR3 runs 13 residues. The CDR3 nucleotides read TGTGCCACGAATGGACAGGGGGACAATGAGCAGTTCTTC. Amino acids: CATNGQGDNEQFF.

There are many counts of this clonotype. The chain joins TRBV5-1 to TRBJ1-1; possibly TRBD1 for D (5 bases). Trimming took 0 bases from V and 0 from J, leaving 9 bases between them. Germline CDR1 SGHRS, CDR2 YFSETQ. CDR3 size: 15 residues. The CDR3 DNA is TGCGCCAGCAGCTTGGATACAGGCATGAACACTGAAGCTTTCTTT. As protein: CASSLDTGMNTEAFF.

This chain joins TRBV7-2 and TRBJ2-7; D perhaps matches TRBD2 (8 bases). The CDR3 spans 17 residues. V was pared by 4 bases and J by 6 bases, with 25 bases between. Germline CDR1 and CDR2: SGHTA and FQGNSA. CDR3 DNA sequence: TGTGCCAGCAGCTGGAGTCCACAGGGGACTAGGCCTGGCGAGCAGTACTTC. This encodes CASSWSPQGTRPGEQYF. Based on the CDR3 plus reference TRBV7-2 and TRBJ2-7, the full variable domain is GAGVSQSPSNKVTEKGKDVELRCDPISGHTALYWYRQSLGQGLEFLIYFQGNSAPDKSGLPSDRFSAERTGGSVSTLTIQRTQQEDSAVYLCASSWSPQGTRPGEQYFGPGTRLTVT.

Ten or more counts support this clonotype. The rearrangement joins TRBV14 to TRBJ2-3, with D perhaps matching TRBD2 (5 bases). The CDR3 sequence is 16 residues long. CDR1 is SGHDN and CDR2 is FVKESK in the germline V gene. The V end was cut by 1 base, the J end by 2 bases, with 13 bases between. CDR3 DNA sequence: TGTGCCAGCAGCCAAGGGGCCGGGGTCTTCACAGATACGCAGTATTTT. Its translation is CASSQGAGVFTDTQYF.